This T cell receptor (beta chain) was recorded in a study of T cell repertoires in cytomegalovirus infection. Whole-study context: Evidence of both CMV infection and a matching HLA type came from public TCR beta signatures.

This clonotype was counted ten times or more. The antigen is undetermined. A single record per CDR3 protein comes from TCRdb applying MiXCR to the reads. The sample lists about 190,000 distinct CDR3 sequences, 8% to 10% occurring once. Findings of the study overall: CMV carriers with the relevant HLA were identified by cumulative public TCR beta family frequency. In two of eight donors, the top clonotype was HLA-C-restricted CMV-specific.

The CDR3 length is 13 residues. With 5 bases removed from V and 6 bases from J, the gap between germline ends came to 12 bases. The germline CDR1 and CDR2 sequences are SGHTA and FQGTGA. The chain has TRBV7-3 and TRBJ2-3; D ambiguous. The sample comprised PBMCs. The source is a human donor in good health (CMV status not recorded). Some clones in this sample may be carry-over from other donors' samples. CDR3 in amino acids: CASSPLPGDTQYF. The CDR3 region has the DNA TGTGCCAGCAGCCCACTCCCTGGGGATACGCAGTATTTT. The full variable domain, in which reference TRBV7-3 and TRBJ2-3 provide the parts outside the CDR3, is GAGVSQTPSNKVTEKGKYVELRCDPISGHTALYWYRQSLGQGPEFLIYFQGTGAADDSGLPNDRFFAVRPEGSVSTLKIQRTERGDSAVYLCASSPLPGDTQYFGPGTRLTVL.